This T cell receptor beta chain was identified during a study of read filtering for tumor transcriptome and immune sequencing. Looked up from germline, CDR1 is MNHEY and CDR2 is SVGAGI. V lost 6 bases and J lost 1, with 8 bases in between. This CDR3 comprises 13 residues. This clonotype was counted many times. From approximately 400 ng of RNA, a library with molecular barcoded alpha/delta and beta/gamma adaptors was made. In TCRdb, the reads were re-called with MiXCR into one record per CDR3 protein. Seen here are about 46,000 distinct CDR3 sequences, around 20% observed once, and the top ten hold under 40%.

The sample comprised a population of CD138-negative cells sorted from bone marrow. The clonotype comes from a donor at least 40 years old with multiple myeloma. The chain combines TRBV6-5 with TRBJ2-3; D not certain. The CDR3 sequence is CASSKRGTDTQYF. In DNA form, the CDR3 reads TGTGCCAGCAGCAAAAGGGGCACAGATACGCAGTATTTT.